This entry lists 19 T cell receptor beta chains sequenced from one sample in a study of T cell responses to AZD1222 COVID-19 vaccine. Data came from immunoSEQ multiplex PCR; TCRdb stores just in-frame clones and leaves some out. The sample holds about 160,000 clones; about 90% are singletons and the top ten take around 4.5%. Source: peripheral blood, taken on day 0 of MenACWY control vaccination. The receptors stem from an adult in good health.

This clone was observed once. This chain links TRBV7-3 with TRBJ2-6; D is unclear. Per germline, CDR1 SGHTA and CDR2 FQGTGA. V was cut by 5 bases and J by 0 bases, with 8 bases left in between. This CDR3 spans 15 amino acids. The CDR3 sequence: CASSLRNSGANVLTF. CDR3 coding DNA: TGTGCCAGCAGCCTACGGAACTCTGGGGCCAACGTCCTGACTTTC.

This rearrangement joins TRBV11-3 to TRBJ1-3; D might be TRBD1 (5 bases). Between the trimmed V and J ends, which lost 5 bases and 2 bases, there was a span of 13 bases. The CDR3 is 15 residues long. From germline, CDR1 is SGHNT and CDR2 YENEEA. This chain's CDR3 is CASSLTGVPGNTIYF. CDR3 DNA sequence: TGTGCCAGCAGCCTGACGGGGGTGCCTGGAAACACCATATATTTT.

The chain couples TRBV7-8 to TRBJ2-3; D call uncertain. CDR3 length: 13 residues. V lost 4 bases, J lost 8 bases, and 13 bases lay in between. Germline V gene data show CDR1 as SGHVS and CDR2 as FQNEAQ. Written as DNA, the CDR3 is TGTGCCAGCAGCTCCAACTTGATGGCTACGCAGTATTTT. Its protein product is CASSSNLMATQYF.

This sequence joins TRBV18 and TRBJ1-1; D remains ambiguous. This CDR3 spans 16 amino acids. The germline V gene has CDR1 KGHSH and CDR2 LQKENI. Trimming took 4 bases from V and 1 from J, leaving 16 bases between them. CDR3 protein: CASSRRVQAANTEAFF. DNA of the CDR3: TGTGCCAGCTCACGTAGGGTTCAGGCGGCGAACACTGAAGCTTTCTTT.

The CDR3 DNA reads TGCGCCAGCAGCCATGAATTTTACAATGAGCAGTTCTTC. Translating it yields CASSHEFYNEQFF. The chain employs TRBV4-1 and TRBJ2-1; no clear D gene. V lost 3 bases and J lost 4, with 7 bases in between. Per germline, CDR1 MGHRA and CDR2 YSYEKL. The CDR3 is 13 residues long.

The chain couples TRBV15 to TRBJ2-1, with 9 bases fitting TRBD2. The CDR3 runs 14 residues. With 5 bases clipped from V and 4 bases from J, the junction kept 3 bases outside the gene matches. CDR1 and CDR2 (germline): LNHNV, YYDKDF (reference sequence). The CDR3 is CATSPAGGYNEQFF. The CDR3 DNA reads TGTGCCACCAGCCCAGCGGGAGGTTACAATGAGCAGTTCTTC. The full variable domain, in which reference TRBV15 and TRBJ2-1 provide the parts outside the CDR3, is DAMVIQNPRYQVTQFGKPVTLSCSQTLNHNVMYWYQQKSSQAPKLLFHYYDKDFNNEADTPDNFQSRRPNTSFCFLDIRSPGLGDTAMYLCATSPAGGYNEQFFGPGTRLTVL.

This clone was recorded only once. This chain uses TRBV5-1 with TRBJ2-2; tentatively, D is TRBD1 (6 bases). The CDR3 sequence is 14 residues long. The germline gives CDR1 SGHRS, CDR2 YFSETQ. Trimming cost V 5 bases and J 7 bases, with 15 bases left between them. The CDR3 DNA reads TGCGCCAGCAGTCCCAGGGGACGCGGCGGGGAGCTGTTTTTT. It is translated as CASSPRGRGGELFF.

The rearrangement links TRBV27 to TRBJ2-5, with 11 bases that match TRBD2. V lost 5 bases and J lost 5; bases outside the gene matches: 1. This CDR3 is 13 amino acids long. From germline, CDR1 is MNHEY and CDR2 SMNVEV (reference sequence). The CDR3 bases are TGTGCCAGCAGTCGACTAGCGGGGGAGACCCAGTACTTC. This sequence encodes CASSRLAGETQYF.

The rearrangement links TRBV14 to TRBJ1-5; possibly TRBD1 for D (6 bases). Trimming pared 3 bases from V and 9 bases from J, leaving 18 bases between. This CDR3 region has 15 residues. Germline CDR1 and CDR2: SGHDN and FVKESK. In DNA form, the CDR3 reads TGTGCCAGCAGCCACACAAGGGGGGTTAGGGGGCCCCAGCATTTT. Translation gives CASSHTRGVRGPQHF.

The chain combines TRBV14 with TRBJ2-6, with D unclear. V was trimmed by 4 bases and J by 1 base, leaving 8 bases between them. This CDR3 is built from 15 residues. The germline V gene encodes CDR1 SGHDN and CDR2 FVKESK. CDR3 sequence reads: CASSRSGSGANVLTF. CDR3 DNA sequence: TGTGCCAGCAGCCGGTCCGGTTCTGGGGCCAACGTCCTGACTTTC.

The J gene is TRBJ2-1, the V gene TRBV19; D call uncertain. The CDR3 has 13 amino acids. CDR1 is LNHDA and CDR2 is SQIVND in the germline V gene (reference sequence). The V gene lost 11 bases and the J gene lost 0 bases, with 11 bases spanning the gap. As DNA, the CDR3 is TGTGCCTCGGCTCTGAGCTCCTACAATGAGCAGTTCTTC. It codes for CASALSSYNEQFF.

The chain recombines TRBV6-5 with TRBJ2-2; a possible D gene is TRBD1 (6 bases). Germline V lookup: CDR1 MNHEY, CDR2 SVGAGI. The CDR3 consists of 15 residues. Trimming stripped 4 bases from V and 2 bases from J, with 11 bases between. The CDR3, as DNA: TGTGCCAGCAGTTTGGGACAACTAAACACCGGGGAGCTGTTTTTT. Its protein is CASSLGQLNTGELFF.

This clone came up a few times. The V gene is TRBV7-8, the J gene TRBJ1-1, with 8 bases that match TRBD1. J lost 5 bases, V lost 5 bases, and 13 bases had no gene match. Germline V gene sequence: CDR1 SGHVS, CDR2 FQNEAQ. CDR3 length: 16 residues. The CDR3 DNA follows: TGTGCCAGCAGCCCCAGGACAGGGACGGCTTCTACTGAAGCTTTCTTT. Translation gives CASSPRTGTASTEAFF.

This CDR3 reads CASSRGSSGELFF. The CDR3 coding sequence is TGTGCCAGCAGCCGCGGGAGTTCCGGGGAGCTGTTTTTT. The chain is built from TRBV7-3 and TRBJ2-2, with 7 nucleotides matching TRBD2. Germline V gene lookup returns CDR1 SGHTA and CDR2 FQGTGA. V gave up 5 bases and J gave up 6 bases; unmatched junction bases: 3. The length of the CDR3 is 13 residues.

The CDR3 sequence: CASSTSQGWVQETQYF. For the CDR3, the DNA is TGTGCCAGCAGCACCTCACAGGGTTGGGTTCAAGAGACCCAGTACTTC. The rearrangement joins TRBV7-2 to TRBJ2-5; D might be TRBD1 (6 bases). Germline assignment: CDR1 SGHTA and CDR2 FQGNSA. The CDR3 loop spans 16 amino acids. Trimming left V 5 bases short and J 2 bases short, with 18 bases between. The variable domain in full, completed from reference TRBV7-2 and TRBJ2-5, reads GAGVSQSPSNKVTEKGKDVELRCDPISGHTALYWYRQSLGQGLEFLIYFQGNSAPDKSGLPSDRFSAERTGGSVSTLTIQRTQQEDSAVYLCASSTSQGWVQETQYFGPGTRLLVL.

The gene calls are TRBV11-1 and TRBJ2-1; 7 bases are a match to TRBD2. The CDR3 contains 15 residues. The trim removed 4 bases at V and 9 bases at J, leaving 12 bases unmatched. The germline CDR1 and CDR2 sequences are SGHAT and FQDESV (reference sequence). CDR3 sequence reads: CASSSLSAAGVEQFF. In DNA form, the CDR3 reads TGTGCCAGCAGCTCCCTTTCGGCTGCGGGAGTTGAGCAGTTCTTC.

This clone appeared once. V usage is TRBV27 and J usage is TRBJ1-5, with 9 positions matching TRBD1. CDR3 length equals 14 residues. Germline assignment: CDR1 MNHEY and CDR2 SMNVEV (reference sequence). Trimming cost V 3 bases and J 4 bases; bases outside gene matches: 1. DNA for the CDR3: TGTGCCAGCAGTTTCGGACAGGGGAATCAGCCCCAGCATTTT. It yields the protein CASSFGQGNQPQHF.

The CDR3 spells CASSGSGSGHSAQYF. Here the CDR3 DNA reads TGTGCCAGCAGCGGCAGCGGGAGCGGACACAGTGCGCAGTATTTT. The chain has TRBV7-2 and TRBJ2-3; 8 bases match TRBD2. This CDR3 has 15 amino acids. Looked up from germline, CDR1 is SGHTA and CDR2 is FQGNSA. The junction had 14 bases not matched to a gene; V was cut back by 5 bases and J by 10 bases.

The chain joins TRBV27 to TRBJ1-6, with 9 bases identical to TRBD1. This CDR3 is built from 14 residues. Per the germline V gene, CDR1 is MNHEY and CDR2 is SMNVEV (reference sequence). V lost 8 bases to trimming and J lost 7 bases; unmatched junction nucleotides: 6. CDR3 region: CASSDRGGNSPLHF. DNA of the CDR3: TGTGCCAGCTCGGACAGGGGAGGAAATTCACCCCTCCACTTT.